These 25 T cell receptor beta chains originate from one sample sequenced in a study of blood T cells in healthy people across ages. Sample-barcoded 5' priming and a J-beta primer mix drove a second PCR of about 6 to 11 cycles. Each CDR3 protein gets one entry after TCRdb re-called the 5' RACE reads with MiXCR. The data show about 1 million distinct CDR3 sequences, 40% to 45% seen once. The specimen sequenced was blood. All receptors come from an older woman in good health.

V gene TRBV20-1 combines with J gene TRBJ1-2; D is uncertain. The CDR3 runs to 10 residues. CDR1 and CDR2 from the germline V gene are DFQATT and SNEGSKA (reference sequence). V lost 4 bases to trimming and J lost 6 bases, with 6 bases between them. The CDR3, as DNA: TGCAGTGCTACGCTTGATGGCTACACCTTC. Its translation: CSATLDGYTF.

The rearrangement joins TRBV7-7 to TRBJ2-5, with no clear D. The V gene's germline CDR1 is SSHAT and CDR2 FNYEAQ (reference sequence). V gave up 1 base and J gave up 1 base, with 10 bases separating them. CDR3 length equals 15 residues. CDR3 bases: TGTGCCAGCAGCTTAGGTTCAGTGCCCCAAGAGACCCAGTACTTC. It specifies CASSLGSVPQETQYF.

V is TRBV24-1 and J is TRBJ2-3, with 15 nucleotides matching TRBD2. The V gene end was trimmed by 2 bases and the J gene end by 6 bases; junction bases not matched to a gene: 5. The germline gives CDR1 KGHDR, CDR2 SFDVKD. The CDR3 extends over 17 amino acids. The CDR3 DNA follows: TGTGCCACCAGTGATTCCGGGACTAGCGGGAGGAGGGATACGCAGTATTTT. Amino acids: CATSDSGTSGRRDTQYF.

This clonotype appeared a few times. The chain is built from TRBV18 and TRBJ1-6; the match to TRBD1 covers 7 bases. The germline V gene has CDR1 KGHSH and CDR2 LQKENI. Trimming removed 3 bases from V and 7 bases from J; junction bases left unmatched: 9. CDR3 size: 16 residues. CDR3 DNA sequence: TGTGCCAGCTCACCGAATCCGGGACAGACAAATTCACCCCTCCACTTT. As protein: CASSPNPGQTNSPLHF. Supplemented by reference TRBV18 and TRBJ1-6, the full variable domain reads NAGVMQNPRHLVRRRGQEARLRCSPMKGHSHVYWYRQLPEEGLKFMVYLQKENIIDESGMPKERFSAEFPKEGPSILRIQQVVRGDSAAYFCASSPNPGQTNSPLHFGNGTRLTVT.

V and J are TRBV28 and TRBJ2-7; TRBD1 agrees at 8 bases. Germline V gene data show CDR1 as MDHEN and CDR2 as SYDVKM. There are 15 residues in the CDR3. V was pared by 4 bases and J by 2 bases, with 7 bases of the junction left unmatched. The CDR3 DNA reads as TGTGCCAGCAGTTATCGCACAGGGGGAACCTACGAGCAGTACTTC. This codes for CASSYRTGGTYEQYF.

The V gene is TRBV29-1, the J gene TRBJ2-5; D ambiguous. V was pared by 3 bases and J by 5 bases, with 16 bases between. This CDR3 comprises 14 residues. Germline CDR1 SQVTM, CDR2 ANQGSEA. The CDR3 DNA is TGCAGCGTTGACGGCAGTCCCGAAGGGGAGACCCAGTACTTC. This gives the protein CSVDGSPEGETQYF.

The chain combines TRBV6-2 or TRBV6-3 with TRBJ2-3; the D gene could be TRBD1 or TRBD2 (6 bases each). Germline loops: CDR1 MNHEY, CDR2 SVGEGT. Trimming removed 6 bases from V and 6 bases from J, with 28 bases in between. CDR3 length: 18 amino acids. The CDR3 spells CASRRPSGGRKLGDTQYF. The CDR3 bases are TGTGCCAGCAGGAGGCCCTCTGGGGGGCGCAAGCTCGGGGATACGCAGTATTTT.

This rearrangement joins TRBV4-1 to TRBJ1-5; the match to TRBD1 covers 9 bases. The ends lost 5 bases at V and 5 bases at J; junction bases unmatched: 7. This CDR3 is built from 15 residues. Germline V gives CDR1 MGHRA, CDR2 YSYEKL. In nucleotides, the CDR3 is TGCGCCAGCAGCTTACAGGACAGGGGTCATCAGCCCCAGCATTTT. Encoded protein: CASSLQDRGHQPQHF.

This clonotype has only a few counts. The rearrangement uses TRBV29-1 and TRBJ2-7, with 9 bases lining up with TRBD2. The germline V gene encodes CDR1 SQVTM and CDR2 ANQGSEA. The CDR3 has 15 amino acids. V lost 4 bases and J lost 4; bases outside the gene matches: 11. The CDR3, as DNA: TGCAGCGTTGGCTTTTATAGCGGGAGTCTGTACGAGCAGTACTTC. Its protein is CSVGFYSGSLYEQYF.

V is TRBV4-1 and J is TRBJ2-5; a possible D gene is TRBD2 (5 bases). The tail of the sequence fits TRBJ2-1 better, so the J call may be wrong. The CDR3 is 16 amino acids. In germline, CDR1 is MGHRA, CDR2 YSYEKL. This chain's CDR3 is CASSQVYGSGRETQFF. The CDR3 region has the DNA TGCGCCAGCAGCCAAGTTTATGGATCGGGGAGAGAGACCCAGTTCTTC.

The table lists this clonotype with a few counts. The chain has TRBV6-2 or TRBV6-3 and TRBJ2-7; D is undetermined. Germline values: CDR1 MNHEY, CDR2 SVGEGT. V lost 4 bases, J lost 3 bases, and 4 bases lay in between. The CDR3 extends over 11 amino acids. The CDR3 region is CASSWVYEQYF. CDR3 DNA sequence: TGTGCCAGCAGTTGGGTCTACGAGCAGTACTTC.

This clonotype occurred a few times. V usage is TRBV9 and J usage is TRBJ2-5, with D possibly being TRBD2 (5 bases). From germline, CDR1 is SGDLS and CDR2 YYNGEE. The CDR3 has 13 residues. The ends were cut back, 0 bases at V and 5 bases at J, with 8 bases in the middle. Here the CDR3 DNA reads TGTGCCAGCAGCGTAGGGGAGTGGGAGACCCAGTACTTC. Protein product: CASSVGEWETQYF. The full variable domain, rest sourced from reference TRBV9 and TRBJ2-5, is DSGVTQTPKHLITATGQRVTLRCSPRSGDLSVYWYQQSLDQGLQFLIQYYNGEERAKGNILERFSAQQFPDLHSELNLSSLELGDSALYFCASSVGEWETQYFGPGTRLLVL.

This clonotype has only a few counts. The V gene is TRBV7-6, the J gene TRBJ2-7; D unresolved. This CDR3 region has 14 residues. CDR1 and CDR2 from the germline V gene are SGHVS and FNYEAQ. V lost 0 bases and J 1 base, leaving 7 bases between the germline ends. CDR3 nucleotides: TGTGCCAGCAGCTTAGCATCTGCATCCTACGAGCAGTACTTC. Encoded protein: CASSLASASYEQYF.

This clonotype has a handful of counts. This sequence joins TRBV2 and TRBJ2-5, with TRBD1 matching 9 bases. The V and J ends lost 8 bases and 7 bases, in that order; junction bases with no gene match: 8. CDR1 SNHLY and CDR2 FYNNEI come from the germline V gene. The CDR3 sequence is 13 residues long. Here the CDR3 reads CASGDRAATTQYF. The CDR3, as DNA: TGTGCCAGCGGGGACAGGGCGGCAACGACCCAGTACTTC.

This sequence joins TRBV3-1 and TRBJ1-2, with D unresolved. CDR1 and CDR2 (germline): LGHDT, YNNKEL (reference sequence). V was clipped by 4 bases and J by 2 bases, with 14 bases between them. This CDR3 has 15 amino acids. The CDR3 DNA reads TGTGCCAGCAGCCCCGGGTCAAGGGAGAACTATGGCTACACCTTC. Encoded protein: CASSPGSRENYGYTF.

The chain couples TRBV5-1 to TRBJ2-1; 10 bases are shared with TRBD2. Unmatched junction bases numbered 6, after V lost 4 bases and J lost 8 bases. The CDR3 consists of 14 residues. The germline V gene encodes CDR1 SGHRS and CDR2 YFSETQ. CDR3 sequence reads: CASSGLAGADEQFF. The DNA for the CDR3 is TGCGCCAGCAGCGGGCTAGCGGGAGCAGATGAGCAGTTCTTC.

This clonotype was picked up a small number of times. The V call is TRBV29-1, the J call TRBJ2-3, with TRBD2 matching 15 bases. Germline CDR1 and CDR2: SQVTM and ANQGSEA. With V trimmed by 6 bases and J by 1 base, 20 bases remained unmatched. The CDR3 contains 21 residues. The CDR3 region is CSVDNLGLAGGPGARTDTQYF. CDR3 DNA sequence: TGCAGCGTGGACAACCTAGGACTAGCGGGAGGGCCCGGGGCACGCACAGATACGCAGTATTTT.

The rearrangement uses TRBV20-1 and TRBJ2-2, with 7 bases identical to TRBD2. There are 17 residues in the CDR3. The germline CDR1 and CDR2 sequences are DFQATT and SNEGSKA (reference sequence). Unmatched junction bases numbered 14, after V lost 6 bases and J lost 1 base. The CDR3 DNA reads as TGCAGTGCAGTGCCAGCGGGGAGCCAAGGGAACACCGGGGAGCTGTTTTTT. Translating gives CSAVPAGSQGNTGELFF.

The CDR3 nucleotides are TGTGCCAGCAGCTTAGGGCATCACTCCTACAATGAGCAGTTCTTC. Residues: CASSLGHHSYNEQFF. The gene calls are TRBV7-9 and TRBJ2-1; D not certain. Trimming shortened V by 1 base and J by 0 bases, and 7 bases separated the two germline ends. The germline CDR1 and CDR2 sequences are SEHNR and FQNEAQ (reference sequence). CDR3 length: 15 residues.

The genes are TRBV12-3 or TRBV12-4 and TRBJ2-3; TRBD2 matches at 9 bases. V lost 6 bases and J lost 3; bases outside the gene matches: 13. The CDR3 sequence is 17 residues long. Written as DNA, the CDR3 is TGTGCCAGCAGACGTCATAGCGGGAGCGGTCGTACAGATACGCAGTATTTT. Protein sequence: CASRRHSGSGRTDTQYF.

The chain recombines TRBV12-3 or TRBV12-4 with TRBJ1-1, with D possibly being TRBD1 (6 bases). Trimming cost V 6 bases and J 6 bases, with 17 bases left between them. This CDR3 comprises 14 residues. The chain's CDR3 is CASRPFRGYPEAFF. CDR3 nucleotide sequence: TGTGCCAGCAGGCCCTTTAGGGGGTACCCTGAAGCTTTCTTT.

This clonotype was seen once. V gene TRBV18 combines with J gene TRBJ2-2; 8 bases map to TRBD1. Losses at the gene ends were 6 bases for V and 3 bases for J; bases not matched to a gene: 9. Per germline, CDR1 KGHSH and CDR2 LQKENI. The CDR3 covers 16 residues. This CDR3 is CASSQTGAFDTGELFF. CDR3 sequence (DNA): TGTGCCAGCTCGCAGACAGGGGCGTTCGACACCGGGGAGCTGTTTTTT.

This clonotype showed up just a few times. The chain combines TRBV6-5 with TRBJ1-2, with D perhaps matching TRBD1 (5 bases). V lost 2 bases and J 8 bases, leaving 18 bases between the germline ends. The CDR3 consists of 15 residues. Germline CDR1 MNHEY, CDR2 SVGAGI. In DNA form, the CDR3 reads TGTGCCAGCAGTTACGAGGGACGGCCCGGGAGCGGCTACACCTTC. It encodes CASSYEGRPGSGYTF.

V usage is TRBV7-9 and J usage is TRBJ2-5; D is uncertain. The tail of the sequence fits TRBJ2-7 better, so the J call may be wrong. Germline V lookup: CDR1 SEHNR, CDR2 FQNEAQ (reference sequence). The CDR3 consists of 15 residues. Written as DNA, the CDR3 is TGTGCCAGCAGCTTAGTAGAGTTGTCCGATTACGAGCAGTACTTC. Translating gives CASSLVELSDYEQYF.

This chain connects TRBV6-5 to TRBJ2-7; no definite D call. Trimming removed 6 bases from V and 0 bases from J, with 12 bases in between. The CDR3 is 14 residues long. Germline CDR1 reads MNHEY; CDR2 reads SVGAGI. CDR3 sequence reads: CASRYTLNSYEQYF. The CDR3 DNA sequence: TGTGCCAGCAGGTACACACTAAACTCCTACGAGCAGTACTTC.